This T cell receptor (beta chain) was obtained from a study of T cell responses to AZD1222 COVID-19 vaccine. TCRdb's copy holds only in-frame clones and misses some; the assay was immunoSEQ multiplex PCR. This table holds about 120,000 clones, 90% found once. Deletions cut 6 bases from V and 6 bases from J, with 11 bases between. Germline V CDR1 and CDR2: MNHEY, SVGAGI. The length of the CDR3 is 13 residues. This chain connects TRBV6-5 to TRBJ2-2; D might be TRBD1 or TRBD2, each matching 5 bases. The receptor was derived from an adult who received the MenACWY meningococcal vaccine as a control. The input for sequencing was peripheral blood, taken 28 days after the second dose of the MenACWY control vaccine. The CDR3 spells CASRRGDPGELFF. CDR3 nucleotide sequence: TGTGCCAGCAGGAGGGGAGACCCCGGGGAGCTGTTTTTT.